This entry describes one TCR beta chain. The antigen remains undetermined. This sample stems from a study of T cell repertoires in cytomegalovirus infection. In TCRdb, the reads were re-called with MiXCR into one record per CDR3 protein. The table includes 100,000 to 120,000 distinct CDR3 sequences, roughly 31% detected once. CDR3 length: 15 residues. CDR1 and CDR2 from the germline V gene are LNHDA and SQIVND (reference sequence). The V and J ends lost 3 bases and 5 bases, in that order; junction bases with no gene match: 5. Sequencing used CD8+ T cells from cultured PBMCs, obtained from culture after CMV antigen stimulation. The sequence was obtained from a human donor in good health (CMV status not recorded). Some clones in this sample may be carry-over from other donors' samples. The chain recombines TRBV19 with TRBJ1-5; 9 bases align to TRBD1. The CDR3 protein is CASSIDRGGDQPQHF. As DNA, the CDR3 is TGTGCCAGTAGTATCGACAGGGGGGGAGATCAGCCCCAGCATTTT.